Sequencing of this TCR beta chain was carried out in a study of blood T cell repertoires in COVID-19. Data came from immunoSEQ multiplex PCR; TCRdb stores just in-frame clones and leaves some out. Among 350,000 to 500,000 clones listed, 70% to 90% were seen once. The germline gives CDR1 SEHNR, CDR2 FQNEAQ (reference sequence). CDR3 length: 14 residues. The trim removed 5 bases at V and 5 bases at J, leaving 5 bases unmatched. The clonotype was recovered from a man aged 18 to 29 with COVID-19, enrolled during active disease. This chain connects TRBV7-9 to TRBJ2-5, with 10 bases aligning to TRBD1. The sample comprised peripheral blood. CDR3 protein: CASSMTGGFETQYF. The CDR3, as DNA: TGTGCCAGCAGCATGACAGGGGGCTTTGAGACCCAGTACTTC.